This T cell receptor beta chain was captured by sequencing in a study of cytomegalovirus exposure and HLA in healthy donors. The study's findings and limits: 87-base-pair reads could not separate some V segments, including TRBV6-2 and TRBV6-3. Accounts indicate the classifier identified cytomegalovirus status with strong specificity and sensitivity.

A word on this clone: As yet, its antigen is unknown.

This CDR3 contains 11 residues. The junction had 1 base not matched to a gene; V was cut back by 9 bases and J by 3 bases. Germline V gene sequence: CDR1 MNHNY, CDR2 SVGAGI (reference sequence). 13 Jbeta primers and 60 Vbeta primers were used for the PCR. Produced via immunoSEQ multiplex PCR; TCRdb's table is partial and in-frame only. The table includes about 160,000 clones, 70% to 80% detected once. Sequenced sample: PBMCs. The sequence was obtained from a man in his late teens or twenties in good health and CMV-seropositive. The chain has TRBV6-6 and TRBJ1-2; TRBD1 matches 7 bases. CDR3 sequence reads: CASGTDYGYTF. The CDR3 DNA follows: TGTGCCAGTGGGACAGACTATGGCTACACCTTC.